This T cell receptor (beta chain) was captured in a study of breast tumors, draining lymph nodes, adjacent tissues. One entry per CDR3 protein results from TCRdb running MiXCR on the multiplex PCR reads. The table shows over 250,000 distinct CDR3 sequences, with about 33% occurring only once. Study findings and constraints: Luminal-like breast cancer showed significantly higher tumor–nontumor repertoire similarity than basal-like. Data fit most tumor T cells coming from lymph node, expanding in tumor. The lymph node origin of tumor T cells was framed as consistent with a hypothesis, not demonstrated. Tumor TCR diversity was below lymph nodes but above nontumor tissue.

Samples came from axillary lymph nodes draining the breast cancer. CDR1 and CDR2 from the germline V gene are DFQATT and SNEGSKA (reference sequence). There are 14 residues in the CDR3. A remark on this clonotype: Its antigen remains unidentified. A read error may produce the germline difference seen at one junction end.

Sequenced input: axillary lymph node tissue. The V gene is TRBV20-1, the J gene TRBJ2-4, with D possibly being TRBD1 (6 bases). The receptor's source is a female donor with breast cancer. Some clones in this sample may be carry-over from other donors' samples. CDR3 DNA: TGCAGTGCTACGGACAGACCAGCCAAAAACCTTCAGTACTTC. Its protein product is CSATDRPAKNLQYF.